A selection of T cell receptor beta chains follows, all from one sample in a study of blood T cell repertoires in COVID-19. Generated by immunoSEQ multiplex PCR, the TCRdb table keeps only in-frame clones and is missing some. The profile shows 100,000 to 130,000 clones, 80% to 90% of them singletons. Sequences were obtained from peripheral blood. The source of these receptors is a man aged 35 to 55 with active or convalescent COVID-19. Each CDR3 is given without its conserved first and last residue. A clone size is listed for some rows: how often the clone was seen (once, few, many), or a class if it is expanded.

size | V | CDR3
NA | TRBV3-1/TRBV3-2 | ASSPMAGNTGELF
NA | TRBV6-4 | ASSSKSGEKLF
NA | TRBV5-4 | ASSHYREEGGGYT
NA | TRBV7-2 | ASRKQGMEPQH
NA | TRBV30 | AWGSGQTYEQY
few | TRBV29-1 | SVVGLAGVNDEQF
NA | TRBV5-1 | ASSPQGGNYEQY
NA | TRBV11-2 | ASSGGTGSYEQY
NA | TRBV2 | ASREQGEQY
NA | TRBV2 | ASVRGAVSSGYT
NA | TRBV2 | ASSRQADTQY
NA | TRBV28 | ASSSQLNQPQH
NA | TRBV14 | ASSHRHPGGGNTGELF
NA | TRBV7-6 | ASSSGGYRADTQY
NA | TRBV28 | ASSSNYGYT
NA | TRBV6-6 | ASSLKRTSGLQSTGELF
NA | TRBV5-1 | ASSLVASGSEEQY
NA | TRBV7-9 | ASSPRTGANTEAF
NA | TRBV4-3 | ASSQGQKGNIQY
NA | TRBV10-2 | ASRAGRTNYGYT
NA | TRBV5-4 | ASSQGLAGPTDTQY
NA | TRBV5-4 | ASSSLGNTQY
NA | TRBV4-1 | ASSPTTEGAGANVLT
NA | TRBV6-6 | ASRGTSDRPYEQY
NA | TRBV6-4 | ASSVTSGGYNEQF
NA | TRBV19 | ASSIAVDRDISGNTIY